The T cell receptor (beta chain) under discussion was sequenced for a study of cytomegalovirus exposure and HLA in healthy donors. About this clone itself: A junction end diverges from the germline sequence, so it may reflect a read error.

The PCR ran on 60 Vbeta and 13 Jbeta primers. Sequenced by immunoSEQ multiplex PCR; TCRdb stores in-frame clones only, minus some. The sample yields more than 200,000 clones, roughly 84% seen once. The sequence was obtained from a human donor in good health. Sequencing was performed on PBMCs.

In DNA form, the CDR3 reads TGTGCTAGCAGCGACCCGGGACAGGGGACCCCGGGCCTAAATGAGCAGTACTTC. Amino acids: CASSDPGQGTPGLNEQYF. This chain connects TRBV7-7 to TRBJ2-7, with 10 nucleotides matching TRBD1. Germline-derived CDR1 and CDR2 are SSHAT and FNYEAQ (reference sequence). This CDR3 region has 18 residues.